This entry concerns a single TCR beta chain. Germline lookup yields CDR1 KGHDR and CDR2 SFDVKD. Trimming removed 9 bases from V and 4 bases from J, with 6 bases in between. This CDR3 contains 11 residues. The sample is drawn from a study of control samples from healthy donors and cancer patients. Measured with immunoSEQ multiplex PCR; TCRdb has only the in-frame clones, and not every one. The sample gives about 84,000 clones, about 79% of which show up once; approximately 10% is in the top ten. The sequenced sample was PBMCs. The sequence came from a man aged 55 to 70 with head and neck cancer. This chain joins TRBV24-1 and TRBJ2-1; D is unresolved. The CDR3 here is CATEAYNEQFF. The CDR3 bases are TGTGCCACCGAGGCGTACAATGAGCAGTTCTTC.